The 3 T cell receptor beta chains below were found in one sample sequenced in a study of blood T cells in healthy people across ages. Next came a second PCR, run for roughly 6 to 11 cycles, which used a sample-barcoded 5' primer along with a J-beta primer mix. TCRdb reprocessed the 5' RACE reads with MiXCR, giving one entry per CDR3 protein. The repertoire includes more than 500,000 distinct CDR3 sequences, over 25% of them detected once, and approximately 3.6% sits in the top ten. These records were also assigned to another study, of T cells of mothers and their children.

The material sequenced was blood. The source of these receptors is a boy between 2 and 10 years old in good health.

This chain joins TRBV20-1 and TRBJ2-1, with 12 bases identical to TRBD2. The CDR3 has 14 residues. Trimming at V came to 6 bases and at J to 4 bases, leaving 4 bases not matched to a gene. Germline values: CDR1 DFQATT, CDR2 SNEGSKA (reference sequence). CDR3 coding DNA: TGCAGTGCCTCCGGGACTAGCGGGTACAATGAGCAGTTCTTC. This codes for CSASGTSGYNEQFF.

This clonotype occurred a few times. The chain combines TRBV30 with TRBJ2-2; TRBD2 agrees at 7 bases. The ends lost 1 base at V and 6 bases at J; junction bases unmatched: 8. This CDR3 contains 15 residues. Germline V CDR1 and CDR2: GTSNPN, SVGIG (reference sequence). The CDR3 DNA reads TGTGCCTGGAGTGATGGCGGGAGAGATGCCGGGGAGCTGTTTTTT. This gives the protein CAWSDGGRDAGELFF.

In this sample, this clonotype turned up a few times. The V gene is TRBV10-3, the J gene TRBJ2-5; D unclear. In germline, CDR1 is ENHRY, CDR2 SYGVKD. CDR3 size: 15 residues. The V end was cut by 2 bases, the J end by 0 bases, with 10 bases between. The CDR3 sequence: CAISEPSRYQETQYF. CDR3 coding DNA: TGTGCCATCAGTGAGCCATCGAGGTACCAAGAGACCCAGTACTTC.